This T cell receptor (beta chain) stems from a study of blood T cells in healthy people across ages. Together with a sample-barcoded 5' primer, a J-beta primer mix was included in a second PCR lasting about 6 to 11 cycles. TCRdb reprocessed the 5' RACE reads with MiXCR, giving one entry per CDR3 protein. The sample carries 380,000 or so distinct CDR3 sequences, more than 45% recorded once. The germline CDR1 and CDR2 sequences are DFQATT and SNEGSKA (reference sequence). The length of the CDR3 is 15 residues. The V end lost 6 bases, the J end lost 3 bases, and 18 bases lay between the germline ends. Only a few counts were recorded for this clonotype.

This chain links TRBV20-1 with TRBJ2-4, with D tentatively TRBD1 (5 bases). The clonotype comes from a man between 60 and 70 years old in good health. The sample taken for sequencing was blood. The CDR3 DNA is TGCAGTGCCCACAATTCGGACACCCGCAAAAACATTCAGTACTTC. It yields the protein CSAHNSDTRKNIQYF.